This T cell receptor beta chain was identified in a study of shared clonotypes between healthy human individuals. Across the whole study: Ranging from 18 to 49 in age, donors were a couple of women and three men.

Notes on this clone: The antigen is undetermined.

Findings and limits, study-wide: Researchers found naive subsets generally carried larger estimated richness than memory subsets.

Here immunoSEQ multiplex PCR was the method, and the copy in TCRdb shows in-frame clones only, minus some. The data contain some 2 million clones, about 95% of them singletons. This CDR3 spans 15 amino acids. The J segment lost 2 bases and the V segment lost 5 bases, leaving 4 bases of the junction unmatched. The germline CDR1 and CDR2 sequences are SGHDN and FVKESK. The sequencing sample was made of naive CD4+ T cells sorted from blood. Subset of the sample: CD45RA+ positively selected. The rearrangement joins TRBV14 to TRBJ2-1; TRBD2 agrees at 9 bases. The sequence derives from a man aged 18-30 years in good health. The CDR3 sequence: CASSLLAGAYNEQFF. In nucleotides, the CDR3 is TGTGCCAGCAGCTTACTAGCGGGTGCCTACAATGAGCAGTTCTTC.